These T cell receptor beta chains were read from a single sample in a study of cytomegalovirus exposure and HLA in healthy donors. Sequenced by immunoSEQ multiplex PCR; TCRdb stores in-frame clones only, minus some. Among 100,000 to 150,000 clones listed, roughly 80% were seen once. The sample comprised PBMCs. Every receptor here comes from a young man in good health and CMV-seropositive. Each CDR3 is given with its conserved first and last residue. Fields, in order: D gene, clone size, V gene, CDR3 length, J gene, CDR3 protein, CDR3 DNA. A D gene is named only where the DNA matches it firmly. Clone size is stated in some rows and not others, as once, few, many or a class when expanded.

d_call: NA
clone_size: few
v_call: TRBV5-8
cdr3_length: 12
j_call: TRBJ1-1
cdr3_aa: CASSHRRGEAFF
cdr3_nt: TGTGCCAGCAGCCACCGAAGGGGTGAAGCTTTCTTT

d_call: TRBD1
clone_size: NA
v_call: TRBV4-3
cdr3_length: 22
j_call: TRBJ2-6
cdr3_aa: CASSQESVYPGQVSTGANVLTF
cdr3_nt: TGCGCCAGCAGCCAAGAGTCTGTATATCCGGGACAGGTTAGCACTGGGGCCAACGTCCTGACTTTC

d_call: TRBD1
clone_size: few
v_call: TRBV6-5
cdr3_length: 16
j_call: TRBJ1-1
cdr3_aa: CASSYSVLRDRGLVLF
cdr3_nt: TGTGCCAGCAGTTACTCGGTCCTACGAGACAGGGGTTTAGTTCTCTTT

d_call: NA
clone_size: once
v_call: TRBV6-5
cdr3_length: 14
j_call: TRBJ2-7
cdr3_aa: CASSYSTGNYEQYF
cdr3_nt: TGTGCCAGCAGTTACTCGACCGGGAACTACGAGCAGTACTTC

d_call: TRBD1
clone_size: NA
v_call: TRBV5-1
cdr3_length: 18
j_call: TRBJ2-7
cdr3_aa: CASSFRPGQGASPGEQYF
cdr3_nt: TGCGCCAGCAGCTTCAGACCGGGACAGGGGGCGTCGCCGGGTGAGCAGTACTTC

d_call: NA
clone_size: NA
v_call: TRBV19
cdr3_length: 15
j_call: TRBJ2-2
cdr3_aa: CASSIGRDGTGELFF
cdr3_nt: TGTGCCAGTAGTATCGGCAGGGATGGCACCGGGGAGCTGTTTTTT

d_call: TRBD1
clone_size: NA
v_call: TRBV5-5
cdr3_length: 15
j_call: TRBJ2-3
cdr3_aa: CASSFRTGVTDTQYF
cdr3_nt: TGTGCCAGCAGCTTCAGGACAGGGGTGACAGATACGCAGTATTTT

d_call: TRBD2
clone_size: NA
v_call: TRBV11-2
cdr3_length: 14
j_call: TRBJ2-7
cdr3_aa: CASSLIGSGYEQYF
cdr3_nt: TGTGCCAGCAGCTTAATCGGTAGCGGGTACGAGCAGTACTTC

d_call: NA
clone_size: NA
v_call: TRBV7-2
cdr3_length: 15
j_call: TRBJ1-1
cdr3_aa: CASSLGGASVVEAFF
cdr3_nt: TGTGCCAGCAGCTTAGGCGGCGCCTCTGTCGTTGAAGCTTTCTTT

d_call: TRBD1
clone_size: few
v_call: TRBV2
cdr3_length: 14
j_call: TRBJ1-1
cdr3_aa: CASRGQAQNTEAFF
cdr3_nt: TGTGCCAGCAGAGGACAGGCTCAGAACACTGAAGCTTTCTTT

d_call: NA
clone_size: NA
v_call: TRBV7-8
cdr3_length: 13
j_call: TRBJ1-2
cdr3_aa: CASRSEVGYGYTF
cdr3_nt: TGTGCCAGCAGATCCGAGGTCGGCTATGGCTACACCTTC

d_call: TRBD1
clone_size: NA
v_call: TRBV7-6
cdr3_length: 16
j_call: TRBJ2-5
cdr3_aa: CASSLNFGQGMETQYF
cdr3_nt: TGTGCCAGCAGCTTAAATTTTGGACAGGGGATGGAGACCCAGTACTTC

d_call: TRBD1
clone_size: NA
v_call: TRBV29-1
cdr3_length: 15
j_call: TRBJ2-1
cdr3_aa: CSVEGTGVSYNEQFF
cdr3_nt: TGCAGCGTTGAAGGGACAGGGGTTTCCTACAATGAGCAGTTCTTC

d_call: TRBD2
clone_size: NA
v_call: TRBV7-2
cdr3_length: 16
j_call: TRBJ2-5
cdr3_aa: CASSLPGLAPAETQYF
cdr3_nt: TGTGCCAGCAGCTTACCGGGACTAGCGCCCGCAGAGACCCAGTACTTC

d_call: TRBD2
clone_size: NA
v_call: TRBV9
cdr3_length: 16
j_call: TRBJ2-1
cdr3_aa: CASRASGGKHYNEQFF
cdr3_nt: TGTGCCAGCAGGGCTAGCGGGGGAAAACATTACAATGAGCAGTTCTTC

d_call: NA
clone_size: few
v_call: TRBV6-1
cdr3_length: 14
j_call: TRBJ2-7
cdr3_aa: CASTEGDTSYEQYF
cdr3_nt: TGTGCCAGCACCGAGGGGGACACCTCCTACGAGCAGTACTTC

d_call: NA
clone_size: once
v_call: TRBV5-1
cdr3_length: 14
j_call: TRBJ1-6
cdr3_aa: CASKRQDSNSPLHF
cdr3_nt: TGCGCCAGCAAAAGACAGGACTCTAATTCACCCCTCCACTTT

d_call: NA
clone_size: NA
v_call: TRBV27
cdr3_length: 15
j_call: TRBJ2-7
cdr3_aa: CASRFGQSYTYEQYF
cdr3_nt: TGTGCCAGCAGATTCGGACAGTCCTACACCTACGAGCAGTACTTC

d_call: TRBD1
clone_size: NA
v_call: TRBV25-1
cdr3_length: 16
j_call: TRBJ2-7
cdr3_aa: CASSLSGTGVGDEQYF
cdr3_nt: TGTGCCAGCAGCCTCTCCGGGACAGGGGTCGGCGACGAGCAGTACTTC

d_call: TRBD2
clone_size: NA
v_call: TRBV5-6
cdr3_length: 15
j_call: TRBJ2-7
cdr3_aa: CASSWSGSGPLEQYF
cdr3_nt: TGTGCCAGCAGTTGGAGCGGGAGTGGACCCCTCGAGCAGTACTTC

d_call: TRBD1
clone_size: NA
v_call: TRBV6-1
cdr3_length: 14
j_call: TRBJ2-5
cdr3_aa: CASSETAGGETQYF
cdr3_nt: TGTGCCAGCAGTGAAACGGCAGGGGGAGAGACCCAGTACTTC

d_call: TRBD2
clone_size: few
v_call: TRBV19
cdr3_length: 16
j_call: TRBJ2-5
cdr3_aa: CASSTVRAGAQETQYF
cdr3_nt: TGTGCCAGTAGTACAGTTCGGGCGGGAGCTCAAGAGACCCAGTACTTC

d_call: TRBD2
clone_size: NA
v_call: TRBV7-2
cdr3_length: 17
j_call: TRBJ2-7
cdr3_aa: CASSARGGGGSYYEQYF
cdr3_nt: TGTGCCAGCAGTGCCCGGGGAGGCGGGGGGAGTTACTACGAGCAGTACTTC

d_call: TRBD1
clone_size: NA
v_call: TRBV6-1
cdr3_length: 12
j_call: TRBJ1-1
cdr3_aa: CASSTGTVEAFF
cdr3_nt: TGTGCCAGCAGTACCGGGACAGTCGAAGCTTTCTTT

d_call: TRBD1
clone_size: NA
v_call: TRBV6-5
cdr3_length: 15
j_call: TRBJ2-5
cdr3_aa: CASQELGTDQETQYF
cdr3_nt: TGTGCCAGTCAAGAACTCGGGACAGATCAAGAGACCCAGTACTTC

d_call: TRBD1
clone_size: NA
v_call: TRBV2
cdr3_length: 13
j_call: TRBJ1-2
cdr3_aa: CASSLDRDDGYTF
cdr3_nt: TGTGCCAGCAGTCTAGACAGGGATGATGGCTACACCTTC

d_call: TRBD1
clone_size: NA
v_call: TRBV16
cdr3_length: 16
j_call: TRBJ1-2
cdr3_aa: CASSQSSRGSNYGYTF
cdr3_nt: TGTGCCAGCAGCCAATCTTCCAGGGGGTCTAACTATGGCTACACCTTC

d_call: TRBD1
clone_size: NA
v_call: TRBV5-1
cdr3_length: 16
j_call: TRBJ2-3
cdr3_aa: CASSGAGTGVTDTQYF
cdr3_nt: TGCGCCAGCAGCGGTGCCGGGACAGGGGTTACAGATACGCAGTATTTT

d_call: TRBD1
clone_size: NA
v_call: TRBV27
cdr3_length: 13
j_call: TRBJ2-7
cdr3_aa: CASSLGQGGEQYF
cdr3_nt: TGTGCCAGCAGTTTGGGACAGGGCGGGGAGCAGTACTTC

d_call: NA
clone_size: many
v_call: TRBV30
cdr3_length: 14
j_call: TRBJ1-3
cdr3_aa: CAWDGGSSGNTIYF
cdr3_nt: TGTGCCTGGGACGGCGGGAGCTCTGGAAACACCATATATTTT

d_call: NA
clone_size: NA
v_call: TRBV6-5
cdr3_length: 15
j_call: TRBJ2-2
cdr3_aa: CASSYITPRTGELFF
cdr3_nt: TGTGCCAGCAGTTACATCACACCCCGAACCGGGGAGCTGTTTTTT

d_call: NA
clone_size: NA
v_call: TRBV4-3
cdr3_length: 13
j_call: TRBJ2-3
cdr3_aa: CASSLWRTDTQYF
cdr3_nt: TGCGCCAGCAGCCTTTGGCGCACAGATACGCAGTATTTT

d_call: TRBD1
clone_size: NA
v_call: TRBV4-1
cdr3_length: 15
j_call: TRBJ1-3
cdr3_aa: CASTTTGVSGNTIYF
cdr3_nt: TGCGCCAGCACCACTACAGGGGTTTCTGGAAACACCATATATTTT

d_call: NA
clone_size: NA
v_call: TRBV7-8
cdr3_length: 13
j_call: TRBJ2-1
cdr3_aa: CASSLARYNEQFF
cdr3_nt: TGTGCCAGCAGCTTAGCCAGATACAATGAGCAGTTCTTC

d_call: TRBD2
clone_size: NA
v_call: TRBV4-3
cdr3_length: 17
j_call: TRBJ2-3
cdr3_aa: CASSQVTSGGGTDTQYF
cdr3_nt: TGCGCCAGCAGCCAAGTCACTAGCGGAGGGGGCACAGATACGCAGTATTTT

d_call: NA
clone_size: NA
v_call: TRBV28
cdr3_length: 13
j_call: TRBJ1-1
cdr3_aa: CASSFEVNTEAFF
cdr3_nt: TGTGCCAGCAGTTTTGAGGTGAACACTGAAGCTTTCTTT

d_call: NA
clone_size: NA
v_call: TRBV19
cdr3_length: 14
j_call: TRBJ1-2
cdr3_aa: CASGKNDRAYGYTF
cdr3_nt: TGTGCCAGTGGAAAAAACGACAGAGCGTATGGCTACACCTTC